The 29 T cell receptor beta chains below were found in one sample sequenced in a study of blood T cell repertoires in COVID-19. This table comes from immunoSEQ multiplex PCR, and its TCRdb copy is limited to in-frame clones, with some not included. The profile covers 150,000 or so clones, with approximately 88% appearing a single time and approximately 5.1% taken by the ten largest. Input material: PBMCs or T cells enriched from blood (not recorded which). The receptor source for this set is a man between 65 and 80 years old who had been exposed to COVID-19.

V gene TRBV11-3 combines with J gene TRBJ2-7, with TRBD1 matching 7 bases. The ends lost 4 bases at V and 0 bases at J; junction bases unmatched: 6. Germline V CDR1 and CDR2: SGHNT, YENEEA. This CDR3 has 15 residues. CDR3 amino acids: CASSYRTGLSYEQYF. The DNA of the CDR3 is TGTGCCAGCAGCTACCGGACAGGTCTCTCCTACGAGCAGTACTTC.

The rearrangement uses TRBV6-2 or TRBV6-3 and TRBJ1-1; 7 bases are a match to TRBD1. The V gene's germline CDR1 is MNHEY and CDR2 SVGEGT. There are 19 residues in the CDR3. The junction had 17 bases not matched to a gene; V was cut back by 0 bases and J by 4 bases. CDR3 nucleotides: TGTGCCAGCAGTTACTCAACCTTAGAAGTGTTCGGGGACAGCACTGAAGCTTTCTTT. Its translation: CASSYSTLEVFGDSTEAFF.

This clone was seen once. This chain uses TRBV7-2 with TRBJ2-3; 9 positions match TRBD2. The CDR3 has 16 amino acids. V was pared by 3 bases and J by 3 bases, with 7 bases of the junction left unmatched. Germline V gives CDR1 SGHTA, CDR2 FQGNSA. The DNA for the CDR3 is TGTGCCAGCAGCTTGATAGCGGGAGTATGGACAGATACGCAGTATTTT. This gives the protein CASSLIAGVWTDTQYF.

The CDR3 coding sequence is TGTGCCAGCAGCCAAACCCTTCCGCGGGGCTCCTATGGCTACACCTTC. Encoded protein: CASSQTLPRGSYGYTF. V and J are TRBV5-5 and TRBJ1-2; maybe TRBD1 (5 bases). V was trimmed by 4 bases and J by 4 bases, leaving 20 bases between them. Germline V CDR1 and CDR2: SGHKS, YYEKEE (reference sequence). This CDR3 is built from 16 residues.

The V and J genes are TRBV20-1 and TRBJ1-1, with no clear D. The germline V and J ends were trimmed by 3 bases and 0 bases, with 14 bases remaining between them. CDR1 is DFQATT and CDR2 is SNEGSKA in the germline V gene (reference sequence). The length of the CDR3 is 15 residues. CDR3 sequence (DNA): TGCAGTGCTAGTAAGGTACAGCCCTTGAACACTGAAGCTTTCTTT. This gives the protein CSASKVQPLNTEAFF.

The rearrangement links TRBV28 to TRBJ1-3; D is possibly TRBD1 (5 bases). Deletions cut 7 bases from V and 8 bases from J, with 18 bases between. The germline gives CDR1 MDHEN, CDR2 SYDVKM. The CDR3 has 14 residues. The CDR3 DNA is TGTGCCAGCACCGAAGTGCGGGGGGGGGACACCATATATTTT. As protein: CASTEVRGGDTIYF.

V usage is TRBV28 and J usage is TRBJ2-7, with D perhaps TRBD1 (6 bases). V lost 6 bases to trimming and J lost 0 bases, with 12 bases between them. CDR1 is MDHEN and CDR2 is SYDVKM in the germline V gene. There are 14 residues in the CDR3. The CDR3 DNA reads as TGTGCCAGCAGAGGACAGCTCTTCTCCTACGAGCAGTACTTC. This sequence encodes CASRGQLFSYEQYF.

The chain carries TRBV13 and TRBJ2-7; 10 bases agree with TRBD1. The CDR3 consists of 14 residues. V shed 4 bases, J shed 4 bases, and the junction held 4 bases outside the gene matches. Germline CDR1 is PRHDT and CDR2 is FYEKMQ (reference sequence). In DNA form, the CDR3 reads TGTGCCAGCAGCTCCGACAGGGGGCAATACGAGCAGTACTTC. It translates to CASSSDRGQYEQYF.

The rearrangement uses TRBV5-1 and TRBJ2-1; a weak D match, TRBD1 (8 bases). Trimming shortened V by 1 base and J by 9 bases, and 17 bases separated the two germline ends. The CDR3 consists of 15 residues. From germline, CDR1 is SGHRS and CDR2 YFSETQ. The CDR3 DNA reads as TGCGCCAGCAGCTTGACAGGGGGGGCTTTAGTTGAGCAGTTCTTC. Amino acid sequence: CASSLTGGALVEQFF.

The rearrangement uses TRBV19 and TRBJ2-2, with TRBD1 identical over 7 bases. The germline V gene has CDR1 LNHDA and CDR2 SQIVND (reference sequence). V lost 1 base to trimming and J lost 2 bases; unmatched junction nucleotides: 4. The CDR3 spans 16 residues. The CDR3 reads CASSIGTGVNTGELFF. CDR3 sequence (DNA): TGTGCCAGTAGTATAGGGACAGGAGTTAACACCGGGGAGCTGTTTTTT.

This rearrangement joins TRBV19 to TRBJ1-5, with TRBD1 matching 9 bases. The CDR3 contains 14 residues. Germline CDR1 is LNHDA and CDR2 is SQIVND (reference sequence). Losses at the gene ends were 3 bases for V and 7 bases for J; bases not matched to a gene: 4. The CDR3 coding sequence is TGTGCCAGTAGTATCGGGACAGGGTGGCAGCCCCAGCATTTT. Its translation: CASSIGTGWQPQHF.

In this sample, this clone turned up a few times. The chain couples TRBV6-5 to TRBJ2-5; TRBD1 matches 9 bases. After removal of 7 bases from V and 2 bases from J, the junction contained 5 bases not matched to a gene. The CDR3 has 14 residues. Germline V gene sequence: CDR1 MNHEY, CDR2 SVGAGI. Here the CDR3 DNA reads TGTGCCAGCAACCGGGACAGGGTTCAAGAGACCCAGTACTTC. Encoded protein: CASNRDRVQETQYF.

The rearrangement joins TRBV9 to TRBJ2-7; 7 bases agree with TRBD1. From germline, CDR1 is SGDLS and CDR2 YYNGEE. This CDR3 is built from 14 residues. V lost 3 bases and J lost 3; bases outside the gene matches: 6. CDR3 coding DNA: TGTGCCAGCAGCGCCCAGGGGACAGACTACGAGCAGTACTTC. This sequence encodes CASSAQGTDYEQYF.

This clone was detected only a few times. The CDR3 DNA follows: TGTGCCAGTGTCCAGGGAGGGACCACAGATACGCAGTATTTT. It codes for CASVQGGTTDTQYF. This chain connects TRBV7-9 to TRBJ2-3; 7 bases align to TRBD2. After removal of 9 bases from V and 2 bases from J, the junction contained 8 bases not matched to a gene. CDR1 is SEHNR, CDR2 FQNEAQ, per germline (reference sequence). CDR3 length: 14 residues.

This clone was counted a single time. The chain has TRBV5-8 and TRBJ2-5, with D tentatively TRBD1 (5 bases). The CDR3 is 16 amino acids. Germline V lookup: CDR1 SGHTS, CDR2 YDEGEE. V lost 5 bases and J lost 2, with 19 bases in between. In DNA, the CDR3 is TGTGCCAGCAGTCCGGGCTCCATTCGACAGCAAGAGACCCAGTACTTC. Its protein product is CASSPGSIRQQETQYF.

This clone was observed once. The chain has TRBV6-5 and TRBJ2-3, with D perhaps matching TRBD2 (5 bases). With 7 bases removed from V and 4 bases from J, the gap between germline ends came to 18 bases. There are 15 residues in the CDR3. Germline-derived CDR1 and CDR2 are MNHEY and SVGAGI. CDR3 DNA sequence: TGTGCCAGCACAGGACTCAGCCACGGAGCAGATACGCAGTATTTT. As protein: CASTGLSHGADTQYF.

In its sample, this clone was seen once. This chain uses TRBV12-5 with TRBJ2-5; D is possibly TRBD2 (6 bases). The CDR3 length is 18 residues. Germline loops: CDR1 LGHNT, CDR2 FRNRAP. V gave up 3 bases and J gave up 1 base, with 21 bases separating them. CDR3 residues: CASGFHSRSAGLQETQYF. The CDR3 nucleotides are TGTGCTAGTGGTTTTCATTCTAGATCAGCGGGTCTCCAAGAGACCCAGTACTTC.

This clone was recorded a few times. The V and J genes are TRBV11-2 and TRBJ2-1, with no clear D. Between the trimmed V and J ends, which lost 5 bases and 7 bases, there was a span of 15 bases. This CDR3 contains 14 residues. CDR1 SGHAT and CDR2 FQNNGV come from the germline V gene. The CDR3 bases are TGTGCCAGCAGCCGTCTCGCCGAGTGGAATGAGCAGTTCTTC. It codes for CASSRLAEWNEQFF.

V and J are TRBV7-2 and TRBJ1-6; possible D gene TRBD1, 5 bases. The CDR3 contains 15 residues. Germline loops: CDR1 SGHTA, CDR2 FQGNSA. V shed 6 bases and J shed 7 bases, with 16 bases lying between them. The CDR3 bases are TGTGCCAGCAGTCAAGCAGGGTATCCCAATTCACCCCTCCACTTT. This sequence encodes CASSQAGYPNSPLHF.

The chain has TRBV19 and TRBJ1-1; D not resolved. Germline values: CDR1 LNHDA, CDR2 SQIVND (reference sequence). The V gene lost 4 bases and the J gene lost 0 bases, with 6 bases spanning the gap. The CDR3 covers 13 residues. In DNA form, the CDR3 reads TGTGCCAGTAGTACTAAGTTGAACACTGAAGCTTTCTTT. Translating gives CASSTKLNTEAFF.

The genes are TRBV25-1 and TRBJ1-1; TRBD1 is a possible D gene (5 bases). Germline V gene lookup returns CDR1 MGHDK and CDR2 SYGVNS. Trimming cost V 4 bases and J 3 bases, with 12 bases left between them. The CDR3 runs to 14 residues. The CDR3 here is CASSATDKHTEAFF. For the CDR3, the DNA is TGTGCCAGCAGTGCCACGGACAAACACACTGAAGCTTTCTTT.

The genes are TRBV18 and TRBJ1-3; 7 bases are shared with TRBD1. The CDR3 extends over 17 amino acids. Germline CDR1 reads KGHSH; CDR2 reads LQKENI. V dropped 5 bases and J dropped 2; count of bases not matched to a gene: 12. Here the CDR3 DNA reads TGTGCCAGCTCAACCGACAGGGCAGGCCCCACTGGAAACACCATATATTTT. Protein sequence: CASSTDRAGPTGNTIYF.

This rearrangement joins TRBV19 to TRBJ1-1; possible D gene TRBD1, 5 bases. Germline CDR1 LNHDA, CDR2 SQIVND (reference sequence). This CDR3 spans 15 amino acids. Trimming removed 4 bases at V and 5 bases at J, with 17 bases between. CDR3 coding DNA: TGTGCCAGTAGTACCACCCACAGGTTGGGAACTGAAGCTTTCTTT. As protein: CASSTTHRLGTEAFF.

The chain links TRBV19 to TRBJ2-3; D is possibly TRBD1 (6 bases). The V end was cut by 5 bases, the J end by 2 bases, with 14 bases between. The CDR3 loop spans 15 amino acids. Germline V gene data show CDR1 as LNHDA and CDR2 as SQIVND (reference sequence). The CDR3 spells CASSATGSVTDTQYF. The CDR3 DNA is TGTGCCAGTAGTGCTACAGGGTCAGTCACAGATACGCAGTATTTT.

This clone showed up just once. This rearrangement joins TRBV13 to TRBJ1-1; a possible D gene is TRBD1 (5 bases). The CDR3 consists of 18 residues. V was pared by 2 bases and J by 3 bases, with 22 bases between. Germline-derived CDR1 and CDR2 are PRHDT and FYEKMQ (reference sequence). The CDR3 DNA sequence: TGTGCCAGCAGCTTACCCCCGCCCGTGCAGGGAAGGTACACTGAAGCTTTCTTT. Residues: CASSLPPPVQGRYTEAFF.

This rearrangement joins TRBV28 to TRBJ1-2; D unresolved. Germline-derived CDR1 and CDR2 are MDHEN and SYDVKM. This CDR3 contains 12 residues. Deletions cut 3 bases from V and 8 bases from J, with 10 bases between. CDR3: CASSLRSGGYTF. The CDR3 DNA follows: TGTGCCAGCAGTTTGAGGTCTGGGGGCTACACCTTC.

The chain carries TRBV7-2 and TRBJ2-2; D is unclear. The CDR3 has 16 amino acids. Trimming stripped 5 bases from V and 3 bases from J, with 16 bases between. Germline V gives CDR1 SGHTA, CDR2 FQGNSA. The CDR3: CASSTRPQVDTGELFF. The DNA of the CDR3 is TGTGCCAGCAGCACCCGACCCCAGGTGGACACCGGGGAGCTGTTTTTT.

The chain employs TRBV28 and TRBJ1-1; possibly TRBD1 for D (6 bases). CDR1 MDHEN and CDR2 SYDVKM come from the germline V gene. V lost 5 bases and J 5 bases, leaving 15 bases between the germline ends. The CDR3 loop spans 14 amino acids. CDR3 nucleotides: TGTGCCAGCAGTCCTCGACAGGTTCGGACTGAAGCTTTCTTT. Residues: CASSPRQVRTEAFF.

The sample holds one count of this clone. The chain has TRBV7-3 and TRBJ1-4; 7 nucleotides align to TRBD1. The CDR3 loop spans 13 amino acids. The germline gives CDR1 SGHTA, CDR2 FQGTGA. Trimming at V came to 5 bases and at J to 7 bases, leaving 4 bases not matched to a gene. The CDR3: CASSPNRGEKLFF. Written as DNA, the CDR3 is TGTGCCAGCAGCCCGAACAGGGGTGAAAAACTGTTTTTT.